This T cell receptor (beta chain) derives from a study of cytomegalovirus exposure and HLA in healthy donors. Study-level findings and limits: In a later analysis, compared with equally common non-associated chains, HLA-associated beta chains were more expanded. CMV serostatus was the only immune exposure information that was available. Cytomegalovirus-associated TCR beta chains were listed, numbering approximately 150.

With regard to this clone: Its antigen remains unidentified.

Primers for the PCR totalled 60 Vbeta and 13 Jbeta. Sequenced by immunoSEQ multiplex PCR; TCRdb stores in-frame clones only, minus some. The sample lists about 170,000 clones; roughly 86% were seen once. Looked up from germline, CDR1 is MNHEY and CDR2 is SVGAGI. CDR3 size: 13 residues. V was cut by 8 bases and J by 7 bases, with 12 bases left in between. The sample consisted of PBMCs. The origin of this receptor is a girl aged 10-17 years in good health and CMV-seropositive. The chain is built from TRBV6-5 and TRBJ1-6, with D uncertain. The CDR3 DNA sequence: TGTGCCAGCGGGCGGGCACAGAATTCACCCCTCCACTTT. Translation gives CASGRAQNSPLHF.